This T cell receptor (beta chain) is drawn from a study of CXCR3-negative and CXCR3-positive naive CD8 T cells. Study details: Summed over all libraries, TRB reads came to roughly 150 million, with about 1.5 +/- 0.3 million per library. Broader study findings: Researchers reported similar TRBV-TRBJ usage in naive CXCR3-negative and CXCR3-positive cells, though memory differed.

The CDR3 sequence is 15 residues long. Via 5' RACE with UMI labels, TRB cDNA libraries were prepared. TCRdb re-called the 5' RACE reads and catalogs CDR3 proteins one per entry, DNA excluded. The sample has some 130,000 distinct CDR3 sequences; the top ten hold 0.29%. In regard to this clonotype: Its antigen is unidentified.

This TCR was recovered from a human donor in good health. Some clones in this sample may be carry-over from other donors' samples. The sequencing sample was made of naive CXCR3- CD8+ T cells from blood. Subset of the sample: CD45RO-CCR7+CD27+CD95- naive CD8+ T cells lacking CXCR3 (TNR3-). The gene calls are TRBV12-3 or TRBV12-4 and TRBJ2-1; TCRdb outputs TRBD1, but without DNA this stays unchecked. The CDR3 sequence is CASSPADRAFFEQFF.